This T cell receptor beta chain was captured by sequencing in a study of cytomegalovirus exposure and HLA in healthy donors. V lost 7 bases to trimming and J lost 0 bases, with 16 bases between them. The CDR3 extends over 15 amino acids. Per the germline V gene, CDR1 is MNHEY and CDR2 is SVGAGI. Both 60 Vbeta primers and 13 Jbeta primers went into the PCR. The data were produced by immunoSEQ multiplex PCR, yet TCRdb's version contains in-frame clones alone and is incomplete. In all, the sample yields about 170,000 clones. Source material: PBMCs. The chain links TRBV6-5 to TRBJ2-7, with D maybe TRBD1 (5 bases). This TCR was recovered from a woman aged 18-30 years in good health and CMV-seropositive. The CDR3 DNA sequence: TGTGCCAGCATGATGACAGATTCATCCTCCTACGAGCAGTACTTC. Translating gives CASMMTDSSSYEQYF.